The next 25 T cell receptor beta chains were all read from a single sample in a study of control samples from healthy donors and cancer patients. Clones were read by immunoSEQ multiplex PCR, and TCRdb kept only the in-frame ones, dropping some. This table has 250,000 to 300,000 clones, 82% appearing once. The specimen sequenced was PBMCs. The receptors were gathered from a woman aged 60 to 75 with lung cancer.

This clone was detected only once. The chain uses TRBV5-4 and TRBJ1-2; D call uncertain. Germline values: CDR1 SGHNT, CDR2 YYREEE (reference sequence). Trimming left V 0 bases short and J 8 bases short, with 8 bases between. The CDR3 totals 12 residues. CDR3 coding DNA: TGTGCCAGCAGCTTGGACGGTCTAGGCTACACCTTC. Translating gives CASSLDGLGYTF.

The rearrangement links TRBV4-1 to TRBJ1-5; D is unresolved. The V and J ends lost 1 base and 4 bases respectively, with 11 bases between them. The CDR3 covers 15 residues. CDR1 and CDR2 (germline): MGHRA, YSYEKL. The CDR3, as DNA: TGCGCCAGCAGCCAAGCATTGGAGGGAAATCAGCCCCAGCATTTT. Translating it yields CASSQALEGNQPQHF.

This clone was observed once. The CDR3 protein is CASSAAGQGGNQPQHF. For the CDR3, the DNA is TGTGCCAGCAGTGCCGCAGGGCAGGGGGGCAATCAGCCCCAGCATTTT. The rearrangement uses TRBV6-1 and TRBJ1-5, with 7 bases identical to TRBD1. Trimming removed 4 bases from V and 2 bases from J; junction bases left unmatched: 8. Germline V gives CDR1 MNHNS, CDR2 SASEGT. The CDR3 runs to 16 residues.

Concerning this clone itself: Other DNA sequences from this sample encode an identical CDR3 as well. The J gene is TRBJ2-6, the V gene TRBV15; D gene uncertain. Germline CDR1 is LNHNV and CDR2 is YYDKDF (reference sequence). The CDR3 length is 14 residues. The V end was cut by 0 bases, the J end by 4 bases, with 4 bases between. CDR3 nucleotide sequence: TGTGCCACCAGCAGAGATGCCGGGGCCAACGTCCTGACTTTC. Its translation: CATSRDAGANVLTF.

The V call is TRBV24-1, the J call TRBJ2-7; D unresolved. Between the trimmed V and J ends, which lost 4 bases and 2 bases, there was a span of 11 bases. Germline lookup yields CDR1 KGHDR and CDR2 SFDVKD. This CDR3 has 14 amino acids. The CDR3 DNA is TGTGCCACCAGTGACCCTGGACGCCCCTACGAGCAGTACTTC. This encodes CATSDPGRPYEQYF.

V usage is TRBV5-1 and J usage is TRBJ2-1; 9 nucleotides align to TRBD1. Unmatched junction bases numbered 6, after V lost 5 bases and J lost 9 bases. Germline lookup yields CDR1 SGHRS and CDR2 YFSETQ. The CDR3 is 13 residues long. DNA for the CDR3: TGCGCCAGCAGACCTACAGGGGGCGTTGAGCAGTTCTTC. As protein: CASRPTGGVEQFF.

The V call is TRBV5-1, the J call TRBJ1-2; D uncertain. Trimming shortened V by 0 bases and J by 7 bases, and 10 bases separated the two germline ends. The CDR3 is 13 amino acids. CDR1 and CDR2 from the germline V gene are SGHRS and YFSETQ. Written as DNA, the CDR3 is TGCGCCAGCAGCTTGGGAACCTCGACTGGCTACACCTTC. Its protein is CASSLGTSTGYTF.

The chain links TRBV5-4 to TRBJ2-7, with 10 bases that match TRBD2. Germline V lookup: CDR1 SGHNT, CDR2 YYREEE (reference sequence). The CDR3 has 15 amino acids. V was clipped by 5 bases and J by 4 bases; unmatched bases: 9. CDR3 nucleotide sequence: TGTGCCAGCAGTTATCTAGCGGGAGAGGGGTACGAGCAGTACTTC. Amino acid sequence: CASSYLAGEGYEQYF. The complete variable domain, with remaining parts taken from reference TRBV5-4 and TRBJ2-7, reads ETGVTQSPTHLIKTRGQQVTLRCSSQSGHNTVSWYQQALGQGPQFIFQYYREEENGRGNFPPRFSGLQFPNYSSELNVNALELDDSALYLCASSYLAGEGYEQYFGPGTRLTVT.

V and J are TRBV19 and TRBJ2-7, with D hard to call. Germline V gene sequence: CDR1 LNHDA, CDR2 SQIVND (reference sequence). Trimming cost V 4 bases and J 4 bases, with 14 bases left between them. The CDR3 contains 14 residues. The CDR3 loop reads CASSTKPSGYEQYF. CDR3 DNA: TGTGCCAGTAGTACGAAGCCCTCGGGTTACGAGCAGTACTTC.

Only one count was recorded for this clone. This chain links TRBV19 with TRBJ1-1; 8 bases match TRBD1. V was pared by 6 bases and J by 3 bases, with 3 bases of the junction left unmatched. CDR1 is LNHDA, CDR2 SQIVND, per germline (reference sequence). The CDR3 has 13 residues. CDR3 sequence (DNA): TGTGCCAGTAGGACACAGGGGGACACTGAAGCTTTCTTT. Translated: CASRTQGDTEAFF. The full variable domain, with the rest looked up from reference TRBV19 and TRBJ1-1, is DGGITQSPKYLFRKEGQNVTLSCEQNLNHDAMYWYRQDPGQGLRLIYYSQIVNDFQKGDIAEGYSVSREKKESFPLTVTSAQKNPTAFYLCASRTQGDTEAFFGQGTRLTVV.

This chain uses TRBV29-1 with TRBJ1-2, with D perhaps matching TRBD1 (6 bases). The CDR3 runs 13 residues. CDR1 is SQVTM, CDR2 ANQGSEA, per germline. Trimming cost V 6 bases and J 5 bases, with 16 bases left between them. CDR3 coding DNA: TGCAGCGTCGGGACATCGTTACAGTATGGCTACACCTTC. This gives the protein CSVGTSLQYGYTF.

The CDR3 sequence: CASSLAYRGNQPQHF. The CDR3 bases are TGTGCCAGCAGCTTGGCCTACAGGGGCAATCAGCCCCAGCATTTT. The rearrangement uses TRBV7-2 and TRBJ1-5; possibly TRBD1 for D (6 bases). The V end was cut by 3 bases, the J end by 2 bases, with 11 bases between. CDR3 length equals 15 residues. The germline gives CDR1 SGHTA, CDR2 FQGNSA.

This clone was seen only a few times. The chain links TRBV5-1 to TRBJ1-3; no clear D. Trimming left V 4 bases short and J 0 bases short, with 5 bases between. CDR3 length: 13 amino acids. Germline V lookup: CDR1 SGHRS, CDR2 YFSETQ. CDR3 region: CASSPSSGNTIYF. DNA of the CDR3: TGCGCCAGCAGCCCGAGCTCTGGAAACACCATATATTTT.

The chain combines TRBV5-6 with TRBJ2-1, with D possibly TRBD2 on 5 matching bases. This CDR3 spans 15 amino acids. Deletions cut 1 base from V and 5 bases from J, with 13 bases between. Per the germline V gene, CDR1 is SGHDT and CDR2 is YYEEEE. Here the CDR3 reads CASSLTGRIHNEQFF. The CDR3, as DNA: TGTGCCAGCAGCTTGACGGGAAGGATCCACAATGAGCAGTTCTTC.

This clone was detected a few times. CDR3: CSVDRGDDDEQYF. As DNA, the CDR3 is TGCAGCGTTGATCGTGGAGACGACGACGAGCAGTACTTC. The rearrangement uses TRBV29-1 and TRBJ2-7; no firm D call. V was shortened by 3 bases and J by 5 bases, with 14 bases between the two germline ends. The CDR3 is 13 amino acids. Looked up from germline, CDR1 is SQVTM and CDR2 is ANQGSEA.

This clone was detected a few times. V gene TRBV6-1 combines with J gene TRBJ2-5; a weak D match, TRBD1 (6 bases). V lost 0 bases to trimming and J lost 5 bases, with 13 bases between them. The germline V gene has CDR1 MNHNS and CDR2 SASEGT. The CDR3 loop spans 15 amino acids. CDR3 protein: CASSEAQGRSETQYF. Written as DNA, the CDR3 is TGTGCCAGCAGTGAAGCGCAGGGGCGGTCGGAGACCCAGTACTTC.

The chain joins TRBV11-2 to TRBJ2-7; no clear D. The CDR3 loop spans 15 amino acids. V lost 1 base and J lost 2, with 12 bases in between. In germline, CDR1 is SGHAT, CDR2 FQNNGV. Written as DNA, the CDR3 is TGTGCCAGCAGCTTAGGGATCGCGTTTACCTACGAGCAGTACTTC. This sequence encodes CASSLGIAFTYEQYF.

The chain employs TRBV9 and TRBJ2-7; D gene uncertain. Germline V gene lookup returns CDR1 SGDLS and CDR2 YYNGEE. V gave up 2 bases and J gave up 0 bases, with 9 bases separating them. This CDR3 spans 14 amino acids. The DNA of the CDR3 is TGTGCCAGCAGCGTGAGTGGTATCTCCTACGAGCAGTACTTC. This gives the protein CASSVSGISYEQYF.

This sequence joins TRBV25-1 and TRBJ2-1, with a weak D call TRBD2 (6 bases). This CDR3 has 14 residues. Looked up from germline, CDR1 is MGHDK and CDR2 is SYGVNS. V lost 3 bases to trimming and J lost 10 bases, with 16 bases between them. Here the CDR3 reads CASSDSRSAGEQFF. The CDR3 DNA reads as TGTGCCAGCAGTGACTCTCGCAGCGCGGGAGAGCAGTTCTTC. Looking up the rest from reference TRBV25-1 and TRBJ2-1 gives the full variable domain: EADIYQTPRYLVIGTGKKITLECSQTMGHDKMYWYQQDPGMELHLIHYSYGVNSTEKGDLSSESTVSRIRTEHFPLTLESARPSHTSQYLCASSDSRSAGEQFFGPGTRLTVL.

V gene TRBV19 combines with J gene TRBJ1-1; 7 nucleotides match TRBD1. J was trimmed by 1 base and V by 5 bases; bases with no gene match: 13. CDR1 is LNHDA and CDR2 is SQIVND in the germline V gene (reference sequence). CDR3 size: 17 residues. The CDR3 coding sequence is TGTGCCAGTAGTTTGGACAGGCTAGATTTTCCGAACACTGAAGCTTTCTTT. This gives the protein CASSLDRLDFPNTEAFF.

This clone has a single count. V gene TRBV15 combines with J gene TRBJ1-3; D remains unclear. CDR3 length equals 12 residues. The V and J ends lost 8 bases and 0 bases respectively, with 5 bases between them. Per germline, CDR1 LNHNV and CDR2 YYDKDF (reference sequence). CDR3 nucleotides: TGTGCCACCGGAAACTCTGGAAACACCATATATTTT. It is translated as CATGNSGNTIYF.

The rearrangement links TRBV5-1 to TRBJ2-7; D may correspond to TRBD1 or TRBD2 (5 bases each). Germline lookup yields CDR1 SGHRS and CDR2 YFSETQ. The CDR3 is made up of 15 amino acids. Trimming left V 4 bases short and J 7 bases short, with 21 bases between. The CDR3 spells CASSRAGTEVGEQYF. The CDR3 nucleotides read TGCGCCAGCAGCCGGGCCGGGACGGAGGTGGGGGAGCAGTACTTC.

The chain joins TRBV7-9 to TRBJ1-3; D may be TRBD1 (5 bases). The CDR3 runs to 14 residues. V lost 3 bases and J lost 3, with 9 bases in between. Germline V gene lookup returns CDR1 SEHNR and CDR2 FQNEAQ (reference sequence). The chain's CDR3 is CASSFRADGNTIYF. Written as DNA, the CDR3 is TGTGCCAGCAGCTTCAGGGCGGATGGAAACACCATATATTTT.

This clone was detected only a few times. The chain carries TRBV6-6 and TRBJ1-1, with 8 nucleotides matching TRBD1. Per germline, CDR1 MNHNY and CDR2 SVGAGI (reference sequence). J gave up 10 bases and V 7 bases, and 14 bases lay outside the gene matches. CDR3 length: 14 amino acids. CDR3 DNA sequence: TGTGCCAGCACCTCCATCGGACAGGGTAATACAGCTTTCTTT. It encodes CASTSIGQGNTAFF.

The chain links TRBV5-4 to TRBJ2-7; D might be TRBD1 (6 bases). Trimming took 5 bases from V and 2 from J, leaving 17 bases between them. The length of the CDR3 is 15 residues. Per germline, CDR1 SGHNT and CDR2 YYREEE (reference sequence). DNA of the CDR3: TGTGCCAGCAGGGACCGACAGGCTTCGGCCTACGAGCAGTACTTC. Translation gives CASRDRQASAYEQYF.